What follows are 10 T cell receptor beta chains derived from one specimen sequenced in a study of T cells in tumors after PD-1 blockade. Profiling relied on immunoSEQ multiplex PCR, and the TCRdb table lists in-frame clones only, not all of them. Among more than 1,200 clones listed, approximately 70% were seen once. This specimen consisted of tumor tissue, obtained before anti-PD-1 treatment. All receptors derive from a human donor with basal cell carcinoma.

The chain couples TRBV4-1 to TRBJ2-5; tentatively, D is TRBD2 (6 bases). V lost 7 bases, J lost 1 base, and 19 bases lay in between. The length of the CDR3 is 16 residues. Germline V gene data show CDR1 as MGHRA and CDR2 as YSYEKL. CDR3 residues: CASNRELRGPQETQYF. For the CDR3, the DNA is TGCGCCAGCAACCGGGAGCTAAGGGGCCCCCAAGAGACCCAGTACTTC.

The CDR3 sequence: CASSPGVAGYEQYF. The CDR3 nucleotides read TGTGCCAGCAGCCCAGGCGTAGCGGGGTACGAGCAGTACTTC. The V gene is TRBV6-5, the J gene TRBJ2-7, with 8 bases matching TRBD2. This CDR3 is built from 14 residues. CDR1 is MNHEY, CDR2 SVGAGI, per germline. Unmatched junction bases numbered 8, after V lost 6 bases and J lost 4 bases.

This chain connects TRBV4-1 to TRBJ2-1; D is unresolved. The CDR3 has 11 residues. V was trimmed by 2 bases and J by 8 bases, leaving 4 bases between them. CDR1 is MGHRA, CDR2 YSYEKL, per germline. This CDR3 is CASSQFYEQFF. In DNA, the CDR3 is TGCGCCAGCAGCCAATTCTATGAGCAGTTCTTC.

CDR3 in DNA: TGTGCCAGCTCACCGAACTTGAGCGATTCACCCCTCCACTTT. Translated: CASSPNLSDSPLHF. The genes are TRBV18 and TRBJ1-6; D call uncertain. This CDR3 contains 14 residues. CDR1 and CDR2 (germline): KGHSH, LQKENI. Trimming took off 3 bases at V and 8 bases at J, with 11 bases between the two ends.

The CDR3 sequence is CASSKALLRRFEESGTDTQYF. CDR3 DNA: TGTGCCAGCAGCAAAGCGCTTTTACGGCGGTTCGAGGAATCTGGCACAGATACGCAGTATTTT. The chain employs TRBV21-1 and TRBJ2-3; the table's D gene call, TRBD2, was not cross checked with the DNA. TRBV21-1 is a listed pseudogene. The CDR3 is 21 amino acids.

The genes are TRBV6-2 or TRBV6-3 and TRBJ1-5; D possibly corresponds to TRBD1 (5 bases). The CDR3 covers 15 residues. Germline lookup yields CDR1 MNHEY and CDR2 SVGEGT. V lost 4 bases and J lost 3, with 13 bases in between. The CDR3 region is CASSSTGTSNQPQHF. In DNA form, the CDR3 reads TGTGCCAGCAGTTCCACCGGGACCTCCAATCAGCCCCAGCATTTT.

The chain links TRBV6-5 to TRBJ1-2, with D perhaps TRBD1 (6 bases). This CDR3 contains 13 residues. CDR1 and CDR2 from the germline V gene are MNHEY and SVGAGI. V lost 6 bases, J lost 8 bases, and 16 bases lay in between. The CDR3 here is CASRPEWGGGYTF. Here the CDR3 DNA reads TGTGCCAGCAGGCCGGAGTGGGGGGGCGGCTACACCTTC.

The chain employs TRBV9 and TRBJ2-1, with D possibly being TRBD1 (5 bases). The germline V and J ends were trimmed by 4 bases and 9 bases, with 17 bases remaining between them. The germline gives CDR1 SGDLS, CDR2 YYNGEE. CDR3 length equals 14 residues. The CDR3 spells CASSPDWGLGEQFF. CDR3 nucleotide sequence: TGTGCCAGCAGCCCCGACTGGGGCCTCGGTGAGCAGTTCTTC.

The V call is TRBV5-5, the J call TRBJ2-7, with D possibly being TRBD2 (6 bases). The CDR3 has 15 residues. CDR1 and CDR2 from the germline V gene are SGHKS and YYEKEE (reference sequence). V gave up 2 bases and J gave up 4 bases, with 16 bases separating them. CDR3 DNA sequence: TGTGCCAGCAGCTTCTTCCAGACTGGAGGGTACGAGCAGTACTTC. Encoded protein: CASSFFQTGGYEQYF.

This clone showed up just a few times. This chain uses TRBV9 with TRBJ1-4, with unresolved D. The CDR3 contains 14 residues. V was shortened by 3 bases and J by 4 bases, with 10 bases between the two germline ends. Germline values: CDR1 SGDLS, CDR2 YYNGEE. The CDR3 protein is CASSALGSNEKLFF. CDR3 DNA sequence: TGTGCCAGCAGCGCCCTAGGGAGTAATGAAAAACTGTTTTTT. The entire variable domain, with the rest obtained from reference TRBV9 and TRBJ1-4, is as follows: DSGVTQTPKHLITATGQRVTLRCSPRSGDLSVYWYQQSLDQGLQFLIQYYNGEERAKGNILERFSAQQFPDLHSELNLSSLELGDSALYFCASSALGSNEKLFFGSGTQLSVL.